One sample yielded the 28 T cell receptor beta chains listed below, sequenced in a study of vaccination effects on CD4 cells after COVID-19. Clones were read by immunoSEQ multiplex PCR, and TCRdb kept only the in-frame ones, dropping some. Of under 80,000 clones in the sample, roughly 76% were seen once. No antigen is known for these receptors. Antigen-specific CD4+ T cell clonotypes were called by their expansion after viral peptide-pool culture in ViraFEST. The authors isolated CD4+ T cells after around 11 days of culture. Each participant was given two doses of one vaccine (BNT162b2 or mRNA-1273). Material: CD4+ T cells from PBMCs cultured with HCoV-OC43 spike peptides, obtained after COVID-19 vaccination. Documented subset: HCoV-OC43 spike overlapping peptide pool stimulation. The receptor source for this set is a human donor who received a COVID-19 vaccine.

V usage is TRBV5-8 and J usage is TRBJ2-3; TRBD2 might be the D (6 bases). The germline V gene encodes CDR1 SGHTS and CDR2 YDEGEE. This CDR3 contains 17 residues. Trimming left V 7 bases short and J 3 bases short, with 24 bases between. Here the CDR3 DNA reads TGTGCCAGCCCTGCGAACCCTCTTAGGGACTTAACAGATACGCAGTATTTT. It yields the protein CASPANPLRDLTDTQYF.

The chain couples TRBV10-1 to TRBJ2-2; 7 bases are shared with TRBD1. The CDR3 spans 14 residues. The germline V gene has CDR1 WNHNN and CDR2 SYGVQD (reference sequence). The junction had 5 bases not matched to a gene; V was cut back by 4 bases and J by 6 bases. Written as DNA, the CDR3 is TGCGCCAGCAGTGGAGACAGGGCTGCCGGGGAGCTGTTTTTT. Protein sequence: CASSGDRAAGELFF.

This chain links TRBV7-9 with TRBJ2-5, with a weak D call TRBD2 (5 bases). Germline V gene lookup returns CDR1 SEHNR and CDR2 FQNEAQ (reference sequence). The V end lost 5 bases, the J end lost 5 bases, and 12 bases lay between the germline ends. This CDR3 has 13 residues. CDR3 region: CASSRDSVETQYF. As DNA, the CDR3 is TGTGCCAGCAGCCGGGATTCCGTGGAGACCCAGTACTTC.

In this sample, this clone turned up a few times. The chain uses TRBV10-3 and TRBJ1-1; TRBD1 aligns across 10 bases. The germline V gene has CDR1 ENHRY and CDR2 SYGVKD. The V and J ends lost 10 bases and 1 base, in that order; junction bases with no gene match: 6. This CDR3 is 14 amino acids long. The CDR3 bases are TGTGCCACAGGGACAGGGGACGGGAACACTGAAGCTTTCTTT. It codes for CATGTGDGNTEAFF.

The chain combines TRBV19 with TRBJ2-3; D perhaps matches TRBD1 (6 bases). The germline gives CDR1 LNHDA, CDR2 SQIVND (reference sequence). V was shortened by 4 bases and J by 2 bases, with 16 bases between the two germline ends. The CDR3 is made up of 16 amino acids. For the CDR3, the DNA is TGTGCCAGTAGTAAACGAGGGGGAATCCCCACAGATACGCAGTATTTT. Its translation is CASSKRGGIPTDTQYF.

V gene TRBV6-1 combines with J gene TRBJ2-5, with D perhaps matching TRBD2 (7 bases). Germline V gene lookup returns CDR1 MNHNS and CDR2 SASEGT. This CDR3 comprises 15 residues. V lost 1 base to trimming and J lost 5 bases, with 14 bases between them. The CDR3 here is CASSEDWGGLETQYF. The CDR3 DNA sequence: TGTGCCAGCAGTGAAGATTGGGGGGGGCTGGAGACCCAGTACTTC.

V usage is TRBV24-1 and J usage is TRBJ2-1; TRBD1 aligns across 7 bases. With V trimmed by 1 base and J by 3 bases, 8 bases remained unmatched. Germline-derived CDR1 and CDR2 are KGHDR and SFDVKD. The CDR3 loop spans 17 amino acids. DNA for the CDR3: TGTGCCACCAGTGATTTTACAGGGGCAATAGACTACAATGAGCAGTTCTTC. This codes for CATSDFTGAIDYNEQFF.

The V call is TRBV10-1, the J call TRBJ2-2, with D possibly matching TRBD2 (6 bases). Germline V gene sequence: CDR1 WNHNN, CDR2 SYGVQD (reference sequence). Deletions cut 6 bases from V and 3 bases from J, with 11 bases between. The CDR3 contains 14 residues. The chain's CDR3 is CASSRVADTGELFF. CDR3 sequence (DNA): TGCGCCAGCAGCAGGGTAGCGGACACCGGGGAGCTGTTTTTT.

The chain recombines TRBV12-5 with TRBJ1-5; no clear D. V lost 7 bases and J 1 base, leaving 8 bases between the germline ends. This CDR3 spans 13 amino acids. The germline V gene has CDR1 LGHNT and CDR2 FRNRAP. CDR3 sequence reads: CASDLDSNQPQHF. The CDR3 coding sequence is TGTGCTAGTGACCTTGACAGCAATCAGCCCCAGCATTTT.

J is TRBJ2-6 and V is TRBV5-1; D call uncertain. From germline, CDR1 is SGHRS and CDR2 YFSETQ. The CDR3 runs to 16 residues. The V end was cut by 0 bases, the J end by 2 bases, with 9 bases between. As DNA, the CDR3 is TGCGCCAGCAGCTTGGATAGGGTTACTGGGGCCAACGTCCTGACTTTC. As protein: CASSLDRVTGANVLTF.

The chain combines TRBV2 with TRBJ1-2; D not resolved. V gave up 10 bases and J gave up 8 bases, with 14 bases separating them. The CDR3 sequence is 11 residues long. From germline, CDR1 is SNHLY and CDR2 FYNNEI. This chain's CDR3 is CAIYTLGGYTF. The DNA for the CDR3 is TGTGCCATATATACCCTCGGAGGCTACACCTTC.

This clone was recorded a few times. This sequence joins TRBV19 and TRBJ1-2, with 7 nucleotides matching TRBD1. V dropped 8 bases and J dropped 5; count of bases not matched to a gene: 14. CDR3 size: 15 residues. CDR1 is LNHDA, CDR2 SQIVND, per germline (reference sequence). CDR3 in amino acids: CASSLRLQGMYGYTF. In nucleotides, the CDR3 is TGTGCCAGTTCCTTACGTTTACAGGGGATGTATGGCTACACCTTC.

The chain combines TRBV28 with TRBJ2-7; D may be TRBD2 (6 bases). The V end lost 6 bases, the J end lost 6 bases, and 12 bases lay between the germline ends. This CDR3 is 12 amino acids long. Germline V gene data show CDR1 as MDHEN and CDR2 as SYDVKM. The CDR3 sequence: CASSRPGGEQYV. CDR3 coding DNA: TGTGCCAGCAGCCGTCCCGGGGGCGAGCAGTACGTC.

In its sample, this clone was seen a few times. The chain is built from TRBV15 and TRBJ2-1; 9 bases are shared with TRBD2. V shed 0 bases and J 9 bases; nucleotides not matched to a gene: 9. This CDR3 is 16 amino acids long. CDR1 LNHNV and CDR2 YYDKDF come from the germline V gene (reference sequence). In nucleotides, the CDR3 is TGTGCCACCAGCAGAGACACAGCGGGGGGCGGAGGTGAGCAGTTCTTC. It translates to CATSRDTAGGGGEQFF.

The V gene is TRBV7-3, the J gene TRBJ1-1; tentatively, D is TRBD1 (5 bases). The ends were cut back, 4 bases at V and 0 bases at J, with 9 bases in the middle. There are 14 residues in the CDR3. The germline V gene has CDR1 SGHTA and CDR2 FQGTGA. CDR3 nucleotides: TGTGCCAGCAGCTCCGGGACGTTGAACACTGAAGCTTTCTTT. As protein: CASSSGTLNTEAFF.

V usage is TRBV15 and J usage is TRBJ1-4, with unresolved D. This CDR3 contains 13 residues. The V gene lost 5 bases and the J gene lost 8 bases, with 12 bases spanning the gap. Germline V gene sequence: CDR1 LNHNV, CDR2 YYDKDF (reference sequence). The CDR3 sequence: CATSLSGVEKLFF. As DNA, the CDR3 is TGTGCCACCAGCTTGTCAGGAGTCGAAAAACTGTTTTTT.

A few counts support this clone. V and J are TRBV24-1 and TRBJ2-2; TRBD2 might be the D (6 bases). Trimming took 4 bases from V and 4 from J, leaving 15 bases between them. The CDR3 totals 16 residues. Germline V gives CDR1 KGHDR, CDR2 SFDVKD. Here the CDR3 DNA reads TGTGCCACCAGTGACCACACTAGCATAGGCACCGGGGAGCTGTTTTTT. The encoded protein is CATSDHTSIGTGELFF.

The rearrangement links TRBV19 to TRBJ2-5, with D hard to call. The length of the CDR3 is 13 residues. Trimming left V 6 bases short and J 3 bases short, with 11 bases between. Germline CDR1 reads LNHDA; CDR2 reads SQIVND (reference sequence). DNA for the CDR3: TGTGCCAGTAGCCGTTCAACCGAAGAGACCCAGTACTTC. Translated, it gives CASSRSTEETQYF. Variable domain in full (rest from reference TRBV19 and TRBJ2-5): DGGITQSPKYLFRKEGQNVTLSCEQNLNHDAMYWYRQDPGQGLRLIYYSQIVNDFQKGDIAEGYSVSREKKESFPLTVTSAQKNPTAFYLCASSRSTEETQYFGPGTRLLVL.

This clone appeared once. The chain recombines TRBV6-1 with TRBJ1-3, with D unclear. The CDR3 loop spans 15 amino acids. V was clipped by 3 bases and J by 7 bases, with 16 bases between them. Germline CDR1 MNHNS, CDR2 SASEGT. CDR3 nucleotide sequence: TGTGCCAGCAGTGACGGAGGACTGGGAGGGAACACCATATATTTT. Its translation: CASSDGGLGGNTIYF.

The V and J genes are TRBV28 and TRBJ2-7, with D possibly called TRBD1 or TRBD2 (6 bases each). The CDR3 has 14 amino acids. With 7 bases removed from V and 5 bases from J, the gap between germline ends came to 18 bases. Germline lookup yields CDR1 MDHEN and CDR2 SYDVKM. The CDR3: CASNASPRGDEQYV. The CDR3 DNA reads TGTGCCAGCAACGCTTCCCCAAGGGGGGACGAGCAGTACGTC.

The chain links TRBV6-1 to TRBJ2-7, with no clear D. Trimming left V 2 bases short and J 2 bases short, with 1 base between. The CDR3 extends over 11 amino acids. The germline gives CDR1 MNHNS, CDR2 SASEGT. The CDR3 protein is CASSETYEQYV. The CDR3 nucleotides are TGTGCCAGCAGTGAAACCTACGAGCAGTACGTC.

The chain is built from TRBV2 and TRBJ1-1; TRBD1 matches at 8 bases. V lost 3 bases to trimming and J lost 0 bases; unmatched junction nucleotides: 3. Germline CDR1 SNHLY, CDR2 FYNNEI. The CDR3 has 15 amino acids. CDR3 protein: CASSDQGALNTEAFF. The CDR3, as DNA: TGTGCCAGCAGTGACCAGGGGGCCCTGAACACTGAAGCTTTCTTT.

The chain is built from TRBV19 and TRBJ1-6, with D unclear. The CDR3 runs 14 residues. CDR1 is LNHDA and CDR2 is SQIVND in the germline V gene (reference sequence). V shed 5 bases and J shed 5 bases, with 10 bases lying between them. Written as DNA, the CDR3 is TGTGCCAGTAGTCGGAAGGCGGATAATTCACCCCTCCACTTT. It codes for CASSRKADNSPLHF.

V and J are TRBV2 and TRBJ1-4; D is undetermined. The V gene's germline CDR1 is SNHLY and CDR2 FYNNEI. CDR3 length: 18 amino acids. V was pared by 1 base and J by 2 bases, with 17 bases between. CDR3 loop: CASSEGGFLRSTNEKLFF. In DNA, the CDR3 is TGTGCCAGCAGTGAAGGAGGGTTCCTTCGGTCGACTAATGAAAAACTGTTTTTT.

V is TRBV6-6 and J is TRBJ2-5, with 7 bases matching TRBD1. V lost 2 bases to trimming and J lost 5 bases; unmatched junction nucleotides: 8. The CDR3 runs 15 residues. Looked up from germline, CDR1 is MNHNY and CDR2 is SVGAGI (reference sequence). The CDR3 DNA sequence: TGTGCCAGCAGTTACCCGGACAGGACTGGGGAGACCCAGTACTTC. Its protein product is CASSYPDRTGETQYF.

J is TRBJ1-1 and V is TRBV7-3, with D maybe TRBD1 (6 bases). This CDR3 region has 14 residues. CDR1 is SGHTA, CDR2 FQGTGA, per germline. The V and J ends lost 5 bases and 4 bases respectively, with 14 bases between them. The CDR3 is CASSPAGEGTEAFF. The CDR3 DNA reads TGTGCCAGCAGCCCCGCAGGGGAGGGCACTGAAGCTTTCTTT.

The count of this clone is one. The gene calls are TRBV5-6 and TRBJ1-1; 9 bases are a match to TRBD1. The CDR3 loop spans 13 amino acids. V shed 4 bases and J 6 bases; nucleotides not matched to a gene: 4. The germline V gene has CDR1 SGHDT and CDR2 YYEEEE. CDR3 sequence: CASSNYRGPEAFF. In nucleotides, the CDR3 is TGTGCCAGCAGCAACTACAGGGGGCCTGAAGCTTTCTTT.

This chain uses TRBV6-6 with TRBJ1-1; possibly TRBD1 for D (5 bases). This CDR3 is built from 14 residues. Looked up from germline, CDR1 is MNHNY and CDR2 is SVGAGI (reference sequence). Between the trimmed V and J ends, which lost 5 bases and 5 bases, there was a span of 15 bases. The CDR3, as DNA: TGTGCCAGCAGTCGCGGGGGAATGGTGACTGAAGCTTTCTTT. Translation: CASSRGGMVTEAFF.